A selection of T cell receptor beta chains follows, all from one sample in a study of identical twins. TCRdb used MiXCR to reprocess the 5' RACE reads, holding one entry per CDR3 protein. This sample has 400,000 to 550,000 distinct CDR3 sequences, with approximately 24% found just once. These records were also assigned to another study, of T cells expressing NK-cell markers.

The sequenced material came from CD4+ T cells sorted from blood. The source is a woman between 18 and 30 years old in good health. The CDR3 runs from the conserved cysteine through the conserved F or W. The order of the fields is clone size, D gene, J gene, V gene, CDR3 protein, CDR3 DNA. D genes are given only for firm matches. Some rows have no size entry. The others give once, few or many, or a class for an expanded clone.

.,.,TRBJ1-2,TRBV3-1,CASSQDDGRYGYTF,TGTGCCAGCAGCCAAGACGACGGTAGATATGGCTACACCTTC
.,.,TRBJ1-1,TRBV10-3,CAISESRGPNTEAFF,TGTGCCATCAGTGAGTCAAGGGGACCAAACACTGAAGCTTTCTTT
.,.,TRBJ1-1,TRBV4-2,CASSQGGGAGEAFF,TGTGCCAGCAGCCAAGGAGGAGGGGCGGGTGAAGCTTTCTTT
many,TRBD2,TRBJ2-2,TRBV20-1,CSARAGGSLVGELFF,TGCAGTGCTAGAGCCGGCGGGAGTCTAGTCGGGGAGCTGTTTTTT
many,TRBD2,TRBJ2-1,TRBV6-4,CASSPTSGGYNEQFF,TGTGCCAGCAGCCCGACTAGCGGGGGTTACAATGAGCAGTTCTTC
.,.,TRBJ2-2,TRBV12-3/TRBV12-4,CASSTGTLNTGELFF,TGTGCCAGCAGTACCGGGACACTGAACACCGGGGAGCTGTTTTTT
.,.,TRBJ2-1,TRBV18,CASSPTSGIYSNEQFF,TGTGCCAGCTCCCCCACATCGGGGATTTATAGCAATGAGCAGTTCTTC
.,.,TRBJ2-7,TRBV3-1,CASSQSDGRSEQYF,TGTGCCAGCAGCCAATCGGACGGAAGAAGCGAGCAGTACTTC
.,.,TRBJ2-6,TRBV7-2,CASSSLTGSGANVLTF,TGTGCCAGCAGCTCTTTAACAGGGTCTGGGGCCAACGTCCTGACTTTC
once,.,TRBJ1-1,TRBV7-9,CASSLAPVAFF,TGTGCCAGCAGCTTAGCGCCAGTAGCTTTCTTT
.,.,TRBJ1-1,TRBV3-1,CASVRRGYEGNTEAFF,TGTGCCAGCGTCCGACGGGGGTACGAGGGTAACACTGAAGCTTTCTTT
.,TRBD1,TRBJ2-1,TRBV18,CASSPWTGLVSNEQFF,TGTGCCAGCTCACCCTGGACAGGGCTCGTATCTAATGAGCAGTTCTTC
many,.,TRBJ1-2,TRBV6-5,CASSSSYRVDVDGYTF,TGTGCCAGCAGTTCCAGCTACAGGGTTGACGTGGATGGCTACACCTTC
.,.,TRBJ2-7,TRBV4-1,CASSQEGVFSYEQYF,TGCGCCAGCAGCCAAGAGGGGGTCTTCTCCTACGAGCAGTACTTC
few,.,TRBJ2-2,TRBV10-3,CAIRDAGELFF,TGTGCCATCAGGGACGCCGGGGAGCTGTTTTTT
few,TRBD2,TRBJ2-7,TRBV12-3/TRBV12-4,CASSLGSSGTLNYEQYF,TGTGCCAGCAGTTTAGGGTCTAGCGGGACTCTAAACTACGAGCAGTACTTC
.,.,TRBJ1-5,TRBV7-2,CASSLRLDRGNQPQHF,TGTGCCAGCAGCTTGCGACTCGACAGAGGCAATCAGCCCCAGCATTTT
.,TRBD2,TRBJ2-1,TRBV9,CASSWRGNNEQFF,TGTGCCAGCAGCTGGCGGGGGAACAATGAGCAGTTCTTC
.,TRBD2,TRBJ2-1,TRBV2,CASERERGSNVGEQFF,TGTGCCAGCGAGCGGGAAAGGGGATCTAACGTCGGTGAGCAGTTCTTC
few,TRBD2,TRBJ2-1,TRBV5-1,CASSPGLATGGEQFF,TGCGCCAGCAGCCCAGGACTAGCCACTGGAGGTGAGCAGTTCTTC
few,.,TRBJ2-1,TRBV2,CASSRDASSYNEQFF,TGTGCCAGCAGTCGGGACGCCAGCTCCTACAATGAGCAGTTCTTC
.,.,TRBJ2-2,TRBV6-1,CASLGGNTGELFF,TGTGCCAGTCTGGGGGGGAACACCGGGGAGCTGTTTTTT
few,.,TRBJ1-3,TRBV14,CASSQGTSGNTIYF,TGTGCCAGCAGCCAAGGGACCTCTGGAAACACCATATATTTT
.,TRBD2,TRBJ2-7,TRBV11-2,CASSERRRGEQYF,TGTGCCAGCAGCGAAAGAAGGCGGGGGGAGCAGTACTTC
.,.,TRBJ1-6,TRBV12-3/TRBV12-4,CASARGGNSPLHF,TGTGCCAGCGCACGTGGTGGGAATTCACCCCTCCACTTT
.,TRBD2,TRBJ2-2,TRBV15,CATSRRLAGGTGELFF,TGTGCCACCAGCAGGAGACTAGCGGGGGGCACCGGGGAGCTGTTTTTT
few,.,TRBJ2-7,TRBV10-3,CAISGGGVDYEQYF,TGTGCCATCAGTGGGGGCGGGGTTGACTACGAGCAGTACTTC
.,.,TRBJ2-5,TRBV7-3,CASSARLGETQYF,TGTGCCAGCAGCGCCCGACTTGGAGAGACCCAGTACTTC
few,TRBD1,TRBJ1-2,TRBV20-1,CSATDRGNYGYTF,TGCAGTGCTACTGACAGGGGGAACTATGGCTACACCTTC
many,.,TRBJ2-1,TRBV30,CAWSVRGNEQFF,TGTGCCTGGAGTGTCCGTGGCAATGAGCAGTTCTTC
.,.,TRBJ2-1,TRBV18,CASSPPARSYNEQFF,TGTGCCAGCTCACCACCCGCACGCTCCTACAATGAGCAGTTCTTC
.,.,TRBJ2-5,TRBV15,CATCVGGAAETQYF,TGTGCCACCTGTGTGGGGGGCGCAGCGGAGACCCAGTACTTC
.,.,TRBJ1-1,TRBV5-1,CASSLLPQGVAEAFF,TGCGCCAGCAGCTTGCTCCCCCAGGGAGTGGCTGAAGCTTTCTTT
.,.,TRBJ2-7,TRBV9,CASSVVRDLLEQYF,TGTGCCAGCAGCGTAGTTAGGGACCTGTTAGAGCAGTACTTC
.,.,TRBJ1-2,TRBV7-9,CASSLGFAANYGYTF,TGTGCCAGCAGCTTAGGGTTTGCAGCTAACTATGGCTACACCTTC
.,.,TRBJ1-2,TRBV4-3,CASSLFPARKGYTF,TGCGCCAGCAGCCTTTTCCCGGCAAGGAAGGGCTACACCTTC
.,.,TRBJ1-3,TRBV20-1,CSAILSGNTIYF,TGCAGTGCTATTTTGTCTGGAAACACCATATATTTT
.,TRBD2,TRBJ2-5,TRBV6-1,CASIWTGGQETQYF,TGTGCCAGCATATGGACGGGGGGCCAAGAGACCCAGTACTTC
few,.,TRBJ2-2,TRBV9,CASSVAVAVNTGELFF,TGTGCCAGCAGCGTAGCCGTAGCGGTGAACACCGGGGAGCTGTTTTTT
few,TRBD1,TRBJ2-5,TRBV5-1,CASSLDSAVTGIGKTQYF,TGCGCCAGCAGCTTGGATTCGGCAGTGACAGGGATCGGGAAGACCCAGTACTTC
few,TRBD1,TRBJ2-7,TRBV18,CASSRGQGERLYEQYF,TGTGCCAGCTCACGGGGACAGGGAGAAAGACTCTACGAGCAGTACTTC
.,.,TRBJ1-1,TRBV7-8,CASSLYQGKAEAFF,TGTGCCAGCAGCTTATACCAGGGGAAGGCTGAAGCTTTCTTT
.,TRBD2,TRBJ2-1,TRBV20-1,CSARRGTSAYNEQFF,TGCAGTGCCAGGCGCGGGACTAGCGCCTACAATGAGCAGTTCTTC
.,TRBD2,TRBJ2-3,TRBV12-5,CASGLVGTSGITDTQYF,TGTGCTAGTGGTTTGGTGGGGACTAGCGGGATCACAGATACGCAGTATTTT
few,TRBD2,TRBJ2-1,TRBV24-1,CATQRRGGPHNEQFF,TGTGCCACCCAAAGGCGGGGGGGCCCCCACAATGAGCAGTTCTTC
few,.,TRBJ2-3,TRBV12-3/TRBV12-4,CASSLYGSQTDTQYF,TGTGCCAGCAGTTTGTACGGGAGCCAGACAGATACGCAGTATTTT